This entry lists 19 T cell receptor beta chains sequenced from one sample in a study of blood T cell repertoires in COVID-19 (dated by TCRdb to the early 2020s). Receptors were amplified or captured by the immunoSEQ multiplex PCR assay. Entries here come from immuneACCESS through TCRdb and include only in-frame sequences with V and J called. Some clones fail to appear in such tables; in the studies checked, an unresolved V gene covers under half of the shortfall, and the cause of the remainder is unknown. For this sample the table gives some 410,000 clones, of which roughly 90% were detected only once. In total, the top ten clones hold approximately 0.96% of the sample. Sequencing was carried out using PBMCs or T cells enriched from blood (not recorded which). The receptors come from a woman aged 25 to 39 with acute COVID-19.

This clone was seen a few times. The chain's CDR3 is CASSYAGGYNEQFF. As DNA, the CDR3 is TGTGCCAGCAGTTACGCGGGGGGCTACAATGAGCAGTTCTTC. The chain carries TRBV6-2 or TRBV6-3 and TRBJ2-1; 8 nucleotides align to TRBD2. With 2 bases clipped from V and 3 bases from J, the junction kept 0 bases outside the gene matches. Germline assignment: CDR1 MNHEY and CDR2 SVGEGT. The CDR3 consists of 14 residues.

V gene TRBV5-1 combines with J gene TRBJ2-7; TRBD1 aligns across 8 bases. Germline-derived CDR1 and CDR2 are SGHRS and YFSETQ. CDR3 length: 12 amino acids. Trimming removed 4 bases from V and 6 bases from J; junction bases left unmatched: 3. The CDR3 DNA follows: TGCGCCAGCAGCCAGGACAGGGTCGAGCAGTACTTC. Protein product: CASSQDRVEQYF.

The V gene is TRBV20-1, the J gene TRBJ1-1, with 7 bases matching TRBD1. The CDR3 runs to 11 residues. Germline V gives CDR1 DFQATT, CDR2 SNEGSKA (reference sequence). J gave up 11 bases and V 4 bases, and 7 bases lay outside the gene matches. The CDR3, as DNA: TGCAGTGCTAACCCCAGGGGGGATGCTTTCTTT. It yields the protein CSANPRGDAFF.

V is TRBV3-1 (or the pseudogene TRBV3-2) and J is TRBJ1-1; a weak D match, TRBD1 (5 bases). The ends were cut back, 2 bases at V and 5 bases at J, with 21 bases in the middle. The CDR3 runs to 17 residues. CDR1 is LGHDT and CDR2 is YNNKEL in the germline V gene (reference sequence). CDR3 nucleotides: TGTGCCAGCAGCCAATGGGCCAGGGCCCGAGTGGGGACTGAAGCTTTCTTT. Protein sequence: CASSQWARARVGTEAFF.

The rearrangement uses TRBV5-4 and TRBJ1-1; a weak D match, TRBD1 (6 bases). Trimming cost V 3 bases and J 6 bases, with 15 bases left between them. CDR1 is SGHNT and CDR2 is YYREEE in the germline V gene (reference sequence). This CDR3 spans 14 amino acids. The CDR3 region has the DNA TGTGCCAGCAGCTCCGGTGGGGCAGGGGCTGAAGCTTTCTTT. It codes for CASSSGGAGAEAFF.

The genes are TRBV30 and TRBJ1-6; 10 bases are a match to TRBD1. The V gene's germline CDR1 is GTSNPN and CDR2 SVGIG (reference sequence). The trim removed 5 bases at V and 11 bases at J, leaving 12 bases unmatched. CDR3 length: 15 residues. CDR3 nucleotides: TGTGCCTGGTCATCGGGACAGGGGCCGGGGGCACCCCTCCACTTT. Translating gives CAWSSGQGPGAPLHF.

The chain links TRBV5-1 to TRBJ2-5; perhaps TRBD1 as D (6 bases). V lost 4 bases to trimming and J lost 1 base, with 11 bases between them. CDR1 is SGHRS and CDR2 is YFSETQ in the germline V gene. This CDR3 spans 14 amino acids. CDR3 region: CASSHRAFQETQYF. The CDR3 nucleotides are TGCGCCAGCAGCCACAGGGCCTTCCAAGAGACCCAGTACTTC.

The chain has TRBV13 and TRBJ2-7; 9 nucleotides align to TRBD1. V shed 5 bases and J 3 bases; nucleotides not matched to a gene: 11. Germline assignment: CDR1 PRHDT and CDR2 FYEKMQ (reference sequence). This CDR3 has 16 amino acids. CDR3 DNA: TGTGCCAGCAGCCAGAACCGGGACAGGGCTTTCTACGAGCAGTACTTC. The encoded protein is CASSQNRDRAFYEQYF.

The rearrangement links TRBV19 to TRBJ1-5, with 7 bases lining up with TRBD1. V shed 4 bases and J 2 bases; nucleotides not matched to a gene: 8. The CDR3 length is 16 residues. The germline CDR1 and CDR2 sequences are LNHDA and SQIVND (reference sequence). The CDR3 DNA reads TGTGCCAGTAGTACCAGATTAGGACAGGGCAATCAGCCCCAGCATTTT. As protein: CASSTRLGQGNQPQHF.

The chain's CDR3 is CASSYGQGYTEAFF. The CDR3 nucleotides read TGTGCCAGCAGTTACGGGCAGGGGTACACTGAAGCTTTCTTT. The V and J genes are TRBV6-5 and TRBJ1-1; the D gene is possibly TRBD1 (6 bases). V was shortened by 2 bases and J by 3 bases, with 10 bases between the two germline ends. The CDR3 covers 14 residues. From germline, CDR1 is MNHEY and CDR2 SVGAGI.

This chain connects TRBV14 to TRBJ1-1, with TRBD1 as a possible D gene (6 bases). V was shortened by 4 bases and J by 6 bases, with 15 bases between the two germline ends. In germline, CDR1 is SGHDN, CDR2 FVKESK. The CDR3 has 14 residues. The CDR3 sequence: CASSPQGRGAEAFF. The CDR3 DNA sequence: TGTGCCAGCAGCCCACAGGGTAGAGGCGCTGAAGCTTTCTTT.

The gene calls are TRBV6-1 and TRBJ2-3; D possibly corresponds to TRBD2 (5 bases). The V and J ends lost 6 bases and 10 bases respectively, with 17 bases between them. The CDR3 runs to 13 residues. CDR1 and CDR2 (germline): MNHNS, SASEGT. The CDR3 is CASRHRPEAAQYF. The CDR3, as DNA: TGTGCCAGCAGACATCGACCGGAGGCGGCGCAGTATTTT.

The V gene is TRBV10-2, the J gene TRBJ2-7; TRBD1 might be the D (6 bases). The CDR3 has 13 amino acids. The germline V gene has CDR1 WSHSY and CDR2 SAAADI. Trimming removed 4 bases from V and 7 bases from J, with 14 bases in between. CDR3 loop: CASSAGGLGEQYF. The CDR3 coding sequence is TGCGCCAGCAGTGCTGGGGGCCTGGGGGAGCAGTACTTC.

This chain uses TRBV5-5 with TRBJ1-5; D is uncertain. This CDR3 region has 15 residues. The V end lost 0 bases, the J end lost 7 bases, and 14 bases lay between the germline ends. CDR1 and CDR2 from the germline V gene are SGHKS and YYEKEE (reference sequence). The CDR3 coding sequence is TGTGCCAGCAGCTTGGGGAGCTCGACGGAACAGCCCCAGCATTTT. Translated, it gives CASSLGSSTEQPQHF.

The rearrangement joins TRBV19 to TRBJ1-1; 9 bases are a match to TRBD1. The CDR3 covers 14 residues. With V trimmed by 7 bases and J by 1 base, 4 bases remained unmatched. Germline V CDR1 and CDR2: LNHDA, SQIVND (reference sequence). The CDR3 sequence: CASNTGGWNTEAFF. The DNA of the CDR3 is TGTGCCAGTAACACAGGGGGCTGGAACACTGAAGCTTTCTTT.

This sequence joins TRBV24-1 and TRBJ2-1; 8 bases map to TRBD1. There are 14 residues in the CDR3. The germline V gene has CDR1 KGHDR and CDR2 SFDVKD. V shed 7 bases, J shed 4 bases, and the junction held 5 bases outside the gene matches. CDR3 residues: CATSEGQAYNEQFF. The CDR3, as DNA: TGTGCCACCAGCGAGGGACAGGCTTACAATGAGCAGTTCTTC.

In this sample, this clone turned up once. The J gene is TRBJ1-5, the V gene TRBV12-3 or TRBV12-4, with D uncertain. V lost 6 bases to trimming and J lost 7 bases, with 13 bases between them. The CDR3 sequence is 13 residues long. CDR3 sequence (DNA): TGTGCCAGCAGGGGCGGGAGCGGGCAGCCCCAGCATTTT. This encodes CASRGGSGQPQHF.

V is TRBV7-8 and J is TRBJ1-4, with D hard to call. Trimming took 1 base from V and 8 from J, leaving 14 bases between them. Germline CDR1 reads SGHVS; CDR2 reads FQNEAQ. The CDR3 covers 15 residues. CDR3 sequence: CASSLGRGTVEKLFF. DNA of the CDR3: TGTGCCAGCAGCTTAGGTCGCGGCACTGTGGAAAAACTGTTTTTT.

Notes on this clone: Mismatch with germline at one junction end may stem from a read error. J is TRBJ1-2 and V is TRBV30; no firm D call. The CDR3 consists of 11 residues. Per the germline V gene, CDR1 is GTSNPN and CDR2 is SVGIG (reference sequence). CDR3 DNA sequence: TGTGCCTGGAGTGTAAATCCGGAGGTAGTCTTC. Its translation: CAWSVNPEVVF. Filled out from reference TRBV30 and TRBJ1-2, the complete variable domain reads SQTIHQWPATLVQPVGSPLSLECTVEGTSNPNLYWYRQAAGRGLQLLFYSVGIGQISSEVPQNLSASRPQDRQFILSSKKLLLSDSGFYLCAWSVNPEVVFGSGTRLTVV.